This entry features one T cell receptor beta chain sequence. Its antigen is not known. The data were obtained in a study of shared clonotypes between healthy human individuals. Only CD45RO-negative cells positively selected for CCR7 counted as naive CD8 cells, so terminally differentiated effector memory CD45RA+ cells were excluded. CDR1 and CDR2 (germline): WSHSY, SAAADI. V lost 4 bases and J lost 6, with 10 bases in between. This CDR3 region has 12 residues. Broader study findings: In a few donors, roughly 5.2% of naive CD4 clonotypes appeared in common.

Genomic DNA (from each subset) was split evenly across several immunoSEQ plates. The input for sorted-subset replicate PCRs was approximately 200 ng DNA, approximately 30,000 T cell genomes. Generated by immunoSEQ multiplex PCR, the TCRdb table keeps only in-frame clones and is missing some. The table lists under 2,000,000 clones, about 95% of them singletons. This TCR came from a man aged 18 to 35 in good health. This rearrangement joins TRBV10-2 to TRBJ2-7; perhaps TRBD1 as D (5 bases). The sample was naive CD8+ T cells sorted from blood. The CDR3 sequence is CASSVTVSEQYF. CDR3 coding DNA: TGCGCCAGCAGTGTGACAGTTTCCGAGCAGTACTTC.